The rows below give T cell receptor beta chains drawn from one sample of a study of T cells after yellow fever vaccination. TCRdb reprocessed the 5' RACE reads with MiXCR, giving one entry per CDR3 protein. The table shows some 560,000 distinct CDR3 sequences, with roughly 17% occurring only once. Source: PBMCs, taken about 5 days after the first yellow fever vaccination. The receptors come from a young man who received the YFV17D yellow fever vaccine. Each CDR3 is given with its conserved first and last residue. The D gene is left open where the match is weak. Size is omitted from some rows. Given values are once, few, many or a class for expanded clones.

V,J,size,D,DNA,CDR3
TRBV24-1,TRBJ2-1,.,TRBD2,TGTGCCACCAGTGATAACCGGGACTATTACAATGAGCAGTTCTTC,CATSDNRDYYNEQFF
TRBV20-1,TRBJ1-2,.,.,TGCAGTGCTAGAGACAGGGCCGTTAAGAACTATGGCTACACCTTC,CSARDRAVKNYGYTF
TRBV20-1,TRBJ2-7,few,TRBD1,TGCAGTGCTGCCGGGACAGGGTTGTACGAGCAGTACTTC,CSAAGTGLYEQYF
TRBV11-1,TRBJ2-1,few,TRBD1,TGTGCCAGCAGGACAGGGACAGGGGAAACCTACAATGAGCAGTTCTTC,CASRTGTGETYNEQFF
TRBV19,TRBJ2-7,few,TRBD1,TGTGCCAGTAGTCCCGGACAGGGCATGTGGGAGCAGTACTTC,CASSPGQGMWEQYF
TRBV4-1,TRBJ2-7,.,.,TGCGCCAGCAGCCCCGGCCCGATCAATGACGAGCAGTACTTC,CASSPGPINDEQYF
TRBV6-5,TRBJ2-7,.,.,TGTGCCAGCAGTTACTCAGGGCTCCGGGCCTACGAGCAGTACTTC,CASSYSGLRAYEQYF
TRBV5-1,TRBJ1-2,.,TRBD1,TGCGCCAGCAGCTTGGGGACAGGGGTAGATGGCTACACCTTC,CASSLGTGVDGYTF
TRBV25-1,TRBJ1-1,.,TRBD1,TGTGCCAGCAGTGACCCGGGACAGGGAGAGACTGAAGCTTTCTTT,CASSDPGQGETEAFF
TRBV3-1,TRBJ2-7,few,TRBD2,TGTGCCAGCAGCCAAGGCAGCGGGGCTCCCTACGAGCAGTACTTC,CASSQGSGAPYEQYF
TRBV12-3/TRBV12-4,TRBJ2-2,.,.,TGTGCCAGCAGCCCCTATAACACCGGGGAGCTGTTTTTT,CASSPYNTGELFF
TRBV15,TRBJ1-2,few,.,TGTGCCACCAGCAGAGATCCGAACTATGGCTACACCTTC,CATSRDPNYGYTF
TRBV10-3,TRBJ1-1,.,.,TGTGCCATCAGTGACTTCGAGACAGGCACTGAAGCTTTCTTT,CAISDFETGTEAFF
TRBV7-9,TRBJ1-5,few,TRBD1,TGTGCCAGCAGCTTAGGGACAGGGGAGAATCAGCCCCAGCATTTT,CASSLGTGENQPQHF
TRBV4-2,TRBJ1-4,.,.,TGTGCCAGCAGCCCCTCGGACGGAAATAATGAAAAACTGTTTTTT,CASSPSDGNNEKLFF
TRBV5-6,TRBJ1-2,few,TRBD1,TGTGCCAGCAGCATAGGGACAGTCGGCTACACCTTC,CASSIGTVGYTF
TRBV14,TRBJ2-2,.,.,TGTGCCAGCAGCCAAGTCCCAGGGACAAACACCGGGGAGCTGTTTTTT,CASSQVPGTNTGELFF
TRBV7-6,TRBJ1-4,few,.,TGTGCCAGCTCAAATCTTGCTGAAAAACTGTTTTTT,CASSNLAEKLFF
TRBV3-1,TRBJ2-3,.,.,TGTGCCAGCAGCCAACAACTACATACGCAGTATTTT,CASSQQLHTQYF
TRBV4-1,TRBJ1-4,.,.,TGCGCCAGCAGCCAACTAACTAATGAAAAACTGTTTTTT,CASSQLTNEKLFF
TRBV6-2/TRBV6-3,TRBJ1-2,.,.,TGTGCCAGCAGCCCTACTCTATCCACCAGCTATGGCTACACCTTC,CASSPTLSTSYGYTF
TRBV6-5,TRBJ2-1,.,.,TGTGCCAGCAGTTACGTCAGGGCGGCCGGTGAGCAGTTCTTC,CASSYVRAAGEQFF
TRBV30,TRBJ1-4,few,.,TGTGCCTGGAGTGTAGGGGCAGGGAGGAATGAAAAACTGTTTTTT,CAWSVGAGRNEKLFF
TRBV7-9,TRBJ2-1,few,.,TGTGCCAGCAGCCCCCCAGGGGCGTCCTACAATGAGCAGTTCTTC,CASSPPGASYNEQFF
TRBV6-1,TRBJ2-2,.,.,TGTGCCAGCAGCCCGGTTAGCGCGGCCGGGGAGCTGTTTTTT,CASSPVSAAGELFF
TRBV4-1,TRBJ1-4,.,.,TGCGCCAGCAGCCAACCCCACTCGGGGAGTGAAAAACTGTTTTTT,CASSQPHSGSEKLFF
TRBV10-2,TRBJ1-4,.,TRBD1,TGCGCCAGCATCGCCCCGACAGGGAAAATTGCAACTAATGAAAAACTGTTTTTT,CASIAPTGKIATNEKLFF
TRBV7-2,TRBJ2-3,few,.,TGTGCCAGCAGGTCGGGGCCCTCCCCGCCAGATACGCAGTATTTT,CASRSGPSPPDTQYF
TRBV20-1,TRBJ2-5,few,.,TGCAGTGCTGCACACGGGGGGACCCAGTACTTC,CSAAHGGTQYF
TRBV9,TRBJ2-3,.,.,TGTGCCAGCAGCGTAGAAGGCGGGGCCGGGGCTACGCAGTATTTT,CASSVEGGAGATQYF
TRBV20-1,TRBJ2-5,many,TRBD2,TGCAGTGCTAGAATCCTACTAGCGAGGGACCAAGAGACCCAGTACTTC,CSARILLARDQETQYF
TRBV9,TRBJ2-1,few,TRBD1,TGTGCCAGCAGCCACTGGACAGGGGCAGACAATGAGCAGTTCTTC,CASSHWTGADNEQFF
TRBV4-3,TRBJ2-2,.,.,TGCGCCAGCAGCCAAGGAGGTAGCCTGAAGACCGGGGAGCTGTTTTTT,CASSQGGSLKTGELFF
TRBV6-1,TRBJ2-5,.,.,TGTGCCAGCAGCAACGGGGGAATGGAGACCCAGTACTTC,CASSNGGMETQYF
TRBV29-1,TRBJ1-5,.,.,TGCAGCCTGAGGCTGGGACAAGAGGAAAAGCCCCAGCATTTT,CSLRLGQEEKPQHF
TRBV5-1,TRBJ1-5,.,.,TGCGCCAGCAGCCCCACCCCGGGCAATCAGCCCCAGCATTTT,CASSPTPGNQPQHF
TRBV3-1,TRBJ1-2,.,.,TGTGCCAGCAGCCACCATCGGCAGGGGCGGCACTATGGCTACACCTTC,CASSHHRQGRHYGYTF
TRBV12-3/TRBV12-4,TRBJ2-1,few,.,TGTGCCAGCACCCACCCCGAAGGGGGGGGCATCAATGAGCAGTTCTTC,CASTHPEGGGINEQFF
TRBV29-1,TRBJ1-6,few,.,TGCAGCGTTGAAGAGAGGGTTGGAGAAAATAATTCACCCCTCCACTTT,CSVEERVGENNSPLHF
TRBV7-3,TRBJ1-4,.,.,TGTGCCAGCAGCTCTTACGGACGGCCGGAAAAACTGTTTTTT,CASSSYGRPEKLFF
TRBV7-2,TRBJ2-1,many,TRBD2,TGTGCCAGCAGCCGCGGGACTACCAATGAGCAGTTCTTC,CASSRGTTNEQFF
TRBV7-2,TRBJ1-2,.,.,TGTGCCAGCAGCCCCGGACGGCCCCATTTGTCTGGCTATGGCTACACCTTC,CASSPGRPHLSGYGYTF
TRBV6-2/TRBV6-3,TRBJ2-7,.,.,TGTGCCAGCAGTTCGGGGGACCGGGGCTACGAGCAGTACTTC,CASSSGDRGYEQYF
TRBV3-1,TRBJ1-1,.,.,TGTGCCAGCAGCCATCACAGGGACGACACTGAAGCTTTCTTT,CASSHHRDDTEAFF
TRBV5-1,TRBJ2-3,.,.,TGCGCCAGCAGCCCTGGACAGCGATTTAACACAGATACGCAGTATTTT,CASSPGQRFNTDTQYF
TRBV5-1,TRBJ2-5,few,.,TGCGCCAGCAGCTTGGAAGCTTCTGAGACCCAGTACTTC,CASSLEASETQYF
TRBV5-1,TRBJ2-3,.,TRBD1,TGCGCCAGCAGCTTGGAGGTACAGGGGGCGGCAGATACGCAGTATTTT,CASSLEVQGAADTQYF
TRBV6-5,TRBJ1-1,few,TRBD1,TGTGCCAGCAGTTACTCGTTGTCAGGGGGCACTGAAGCTTTCTTT,CASSYSLSGGTEAFF
TRBV9,TRBJ2-1,few,.,TGTGCCAGCAGCACCACAGCAGGGGGGGGGTACAATGAGCAGTTCTTC,CASSTTAGGGYNEQFF
TRBV3-1,TRBJ2-3,.,TRBD2,TGTGCCAGCAGCCCCACGACTAGCACTAGCACAGATACGCAGTATTTT,CASSPTTSTSTDTQYF
TRBV7-2,TRBJ1-5,few,.,TGTGCCAGCAGCTTAGTGTCCAGGGTGGATCAGCCCCAGCATTTT,CASSLVSRVDQPQHF
TRBV18,TRBJ1-5,few,.,TGTGCCAGCTCACTCTCAGGGTCGGTAAGCAATCAGCCCCAGCATTTT,CASSLSGSVSNQPQHF
TRBV12-3/TRBV12-4,TRBJ2-1,.,.,TGTGCCAGCAGTTTTTTGGGGGGCCGCTACAATGAGCAGTTCTTC,CASSFLGGRYNEQFF
TRBV7-7,TRBJ2-1,few,.,TGTGCCAGCAGCTTCGGGTCGGATGAGCAGTTCTTC,CASSFGSDEQFF
TRBV7-7,TRBJ2-1,.,.,TGTGCTAGCAGCTTAGGGACCGCAGGCTCCTACAATGAGCAGTTCTTC,CASSLGTAGSYNEQFF
TRBV5-4,TRBJ2-1,few,TRBD2,TGTGCCAGCAGCTTGCCGACAGGGACTAGCGGGGGGCCTATCTACAATGAGCAGTTCTTC,CASSLPTGTSGGPIYNEQFF
TRBV29-1,TRBJ1-4,few,.,TGCAGCGTTGGAGACTTTAATGAAAAACTGTTTTTT,CSVGDFNEKLFF
TRBV28,TRBJ1-2,few,TRBD1,TGTGCCAGCACCATAATAAACACAGGGGGCTCTTATGGCTACACCTTC,CASTIINTGGSYGYTF